This is a list of T cell receptor beta chains from one sample in a study of CD4 T cells in relation to SARS-CoV-2 and coronaviruses. Only in-frame clones appear in the TCRdb table, and some are missing; sequencing was by immunoSEQ multiplex PCR. Of 30,000 or so clones in the sample, around 72% were seen once. The antigens these receptors bind are not known. Sequencing was carried out using CD4+ T cells from PBMCs, cultured in vitro. These receptors all stem from a human donor in good health. Each CDR3 is given with its conserved first and last residue. A D gene is named only where the DNA matches it firmly. Not every row has a clone size; where given, it reads once, few, many or a size class.

d_call j_call v_call clone_size cdr3_aa cdr3_nt
TRBD2 TRBJ2-7 TRBV4-1 NA CASSLTSGGRQGVREQYF TGCGCCAGCAGCTTGACTAGCGGGGGGCGCCAGGGGGTGAGGGAGCAGTACTTC
TRBD2 TRBJ2-7 TRBV3-1/TRBV3-2 NA CASSQVTGSGTRPEQYF TGTGCCAGCAGCCAAGTCACCGGTTCCGGGACTAGACCCGAGCAGTACTTC
TRBD1 TRBJ1-4 TRBV19 NA CASTNRGGGDEKLFF TGTGCCAGTACCAACAGGGGCGGCGGGGATGAAAAACTGTTTTTT
NA TRBJ2-3 TRBV3-1/TRBV3-2 NA CASSHHRTTGGDTQYF TGTGCCAGCAGCCACCACCGGACTACCGGAGGAGATACGCAGTATTTT
TRBD1 TRBJ2-1 TRBV2 NA CASRETDRGQDEQFF TGTGCCAGCAGGGAAACGGACAGGGGGCAGGATGAGCAGTTCTTC
TRBD2 TRBJ2-1 TRBV7-9 NA CASSLTSGYNEQFF TGTGCCAGCAGTTTGACTAGCGGATACAATGAGCAGTTCTTC
NA TRBJ1-5 TRBV2 NA CASSVEGSNQPQHF TGTGCCAGCAGTGTTGAGGGAAGCAATCAGCCCCAGCATTTT
NA TRBJ2-7 TRBV6-5 NA CAFLGGPYEQYF TGTGCCTTCTTGGGGGGGCCCTACGAGCAGTACTTC
TRBD2 TRBJ2-3 TRBV10-3 NA CAISENSGGGVDTQYF TGTGCCATCAGTGAGAACAGCGGGGGGGGTGTAGATACGCAGTATTTT
NA TRBJ2-3 TRBV11-2 NA CASSLDPTSQDTQYF TGTGCCAGCAGCTTAGATCCTACTAGCCAGGATACGCAGTATTTT
NA TRBJ2-6 TRBV19 once CASSIRRTGANVLTF TGTGCCAGTAGTATCCGGAGGACTGGGGCCAACGTCCTGACTTTC
NA TRBJ1-3 TRBV19 once CASWRGVTGNTIYF TGTGCCAGTTGGAGGGGGGTAACTGGAAACACCATATATTTT
TRBD1 TRBJ1-2 TRBV7-9 NA CASSLEGAYGYTF TGTGCCAGCAGCCTAGAGGGGGCATATGGCTACACCTTC
NA TRBJ1-5 TRBV5-1 NA CASSPGINQPQHF TGCGCCAGCAGTCCAGGGATCAATCAGCCCCAGCATTTT
NA TRBJ2-3 TRBV3-1/TRBV3-2 once CASGTSGDTDTQYF TGTGCCAGCGGCACGTCGGGGGACACAGATACGCAGTATTTT
NA TRBJ2-1 TRBV5-1 NA CASSLGPGQRVDEQFF TGCGCCAGCAGCTTGGGGCCAGGCCAACGAGTGGATGAGCAGTTCTTC
NA TRBJ1-2 TRBV6-2/TRBV6-3 NA CASSLQGQALYYGYTF TGTGCCAGCAGTTTACAGGGTCAGGCCCTTTACTATGGCTACACCTTC
NA TRBJ1-1 TRBV5-4 few CASSLRAGFNTEAFF TGTGCCAGCAGCTTGCGCGCGGGCTTCAACACTGAAGCTTTCTTT
NA TRBJ2-1 TRBV13 NA CASSLGGEYEQFF TGTGCCAGCAGCTTAGGGGGGGAGTATGAGCAGTTCTTC
TRBD1 TRBJ2-7 TRBV19 NA CASSNGQGIDEQYF TGTGCCAGTAGTAACGGACAGGGAATCGACGAGCAGTACTTC
NA TRBJ2-5 TRBV6-8 NA CASSYSARLGGETQYF TGTGCCAGCAGTTACTCGGCTAGGCTGGGTGGGGAGACCCAGTACTTC
NA TRBJ1-6 TRBV7-9 NA CASSLLSAVGSPLHF TGTGCCAGCAGCTTATTGTCTGCCGTAGGCTCACCCCTCCACTTT
NA TRBJ1-1 TRBV12-3/TRBV12-4 NA CASSWTAHTEAFF TGTGCCAGCAGTTGGACGGCACACACTGAAGCTTTCTTT
TRBD1 TRBJ1-2 TRBV4-1 NA CASSQGTGDGYTF TGCGCCAGCAGCCAAGGAACAGGGGATGGCTACACCTTC
TRBD1 TRBJ2-1 TRBV4-3 NA CAASRGSDLYNEQFF TGCGCCGCGAGCAGGGGGAGTGATCTCTACAATGAGCAGTTCTTC
NA TRBJ1-5 TRBV19 NA CASSRGLNQPQHF TGTGCCAGTAGTCGAGGGCTAAATCAGCCCCAGCATTTT
NA TRBJ1-5 TRBV4-2 NA CASSEQFSNQPQHF TGTGCCAGCAGCGAACAATTTAGCAATCAGCCCCAGCATTTT
NA TRBJ2-3 TRBV28 NA CASSERSGTDTQYF TGTGCCAGCAGCGAGAGGTCCGGTACAGATACGCAGTATTTT